This T cell receptor (beta chain) originates from a study of regulatory T cells in long-lasting Graves disease. The TCR beta library used iRepertoire HTBI primers with Arm-PCR amplification of CDR3. TCRdb itself ran the multiplex PCR reads through MiXCR, one entry per CDR3 protein. Here the sample spans over 650,000 distinct CDR3 sequences, about 30% being singletons. This clonotype was seen more than once but under ten times. The CDR3 extends over 15 amino acids. Between the trimmed V and J ends, which lost 0 bases and 2 bases, there was a span of 11 bases. Germline V CDR1 and CDR2: SGHRS, YFSETQ. Time point specified: persistent/refractory GD, antithyroid drugs over 5 years with positive TRAb. The TCR library was prepared using RNA isolated from PBMCs.

The chain couples TRBV5-1 to TRBJ1-1; D is ambiguous. Specimen: peripheral blood mononuclear cells (PBMCs), collected when the disease was refractory, from a patient treated with antithyroid drugs. The origin of this receptor is a female donor with Graves disease. This CDR3 reads CASSLGHLENTEAFF. The DNA for the CDR3 is TGCGCCAGCAGCTTGGGGCACCTAGAAAACACTGAAGCTTTCTTT.